This TCR beta chain was documented in a study of blood T cell repertoires in COVID-19. Assay used: immunoSEQ multiplex PCR; TCRdb lists only in-frame clones, some missing. This sample has about 200,000 clones, with just over 90% found just once. CDR1 SGHTA and CDR2 FQGNSA come from the germline V gene. Between the trimmed V and J ends, which lost 4 bases and 9 bases, there was a span of 10 bases. The CDR3 consists of 12 residues. This sequence joins TRBV7-2 and TRBJ1-5; D ambiguous. The receptor's source is a man aged 25 to 45 with acute or convalescent COVID-19. Sequenced sample: peripheral blood. CDR3 nucleotide sequence: TGTGCCAGCAGCTCGGGTTTCCGGCCCCAGCATTTT. This codes for CASSSGFRPQHF.